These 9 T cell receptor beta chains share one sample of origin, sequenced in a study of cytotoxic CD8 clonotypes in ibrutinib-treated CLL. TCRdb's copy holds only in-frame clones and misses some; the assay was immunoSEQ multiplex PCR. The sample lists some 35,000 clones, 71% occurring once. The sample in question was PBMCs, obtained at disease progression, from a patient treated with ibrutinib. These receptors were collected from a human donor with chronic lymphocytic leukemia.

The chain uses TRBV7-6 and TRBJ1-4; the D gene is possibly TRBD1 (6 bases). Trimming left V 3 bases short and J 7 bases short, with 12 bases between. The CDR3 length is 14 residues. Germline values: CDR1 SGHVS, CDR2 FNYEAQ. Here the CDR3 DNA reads TGTGCCAGCAGCTTTACCAGGGGAGGTGAAAAACTGTTTTTT. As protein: CASSFTRGGEKLFF.

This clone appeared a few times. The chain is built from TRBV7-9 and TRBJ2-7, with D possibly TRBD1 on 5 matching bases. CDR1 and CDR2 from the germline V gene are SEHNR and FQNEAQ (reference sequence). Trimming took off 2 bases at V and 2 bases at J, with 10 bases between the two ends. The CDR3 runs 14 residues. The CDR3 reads CASSLWGSPYEQYF. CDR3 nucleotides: TGTGCCAGCAGCTTATGGGGCAGTCCCTACGAGCAGTACTTC.

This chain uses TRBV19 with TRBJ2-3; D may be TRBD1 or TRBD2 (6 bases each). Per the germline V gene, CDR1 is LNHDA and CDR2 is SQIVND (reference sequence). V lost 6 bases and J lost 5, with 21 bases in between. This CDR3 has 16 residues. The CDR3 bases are TGTGCCAGTAGCACCCAGGGGACTGGAGGAGGAGATACGCAGTATTTT. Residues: CASSTQGTGGGDTQYF.

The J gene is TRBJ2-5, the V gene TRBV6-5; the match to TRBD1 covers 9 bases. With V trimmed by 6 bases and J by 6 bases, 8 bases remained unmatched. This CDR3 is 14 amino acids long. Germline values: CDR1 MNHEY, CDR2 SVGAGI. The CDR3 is CASRYPGQGQTQYF. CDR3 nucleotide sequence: TGTGCCAGCAGGTACCCGGGACAGGGACAGACCCAGTACTTC.

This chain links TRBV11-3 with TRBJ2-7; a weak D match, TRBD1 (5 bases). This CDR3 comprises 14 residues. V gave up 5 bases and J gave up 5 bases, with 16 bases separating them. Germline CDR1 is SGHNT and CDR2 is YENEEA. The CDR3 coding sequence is TGTGCCAGCAGCAACGGCCAGGGCGACCACGAGCAGTACTTC. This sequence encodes CASSNGQGDHEQYF.

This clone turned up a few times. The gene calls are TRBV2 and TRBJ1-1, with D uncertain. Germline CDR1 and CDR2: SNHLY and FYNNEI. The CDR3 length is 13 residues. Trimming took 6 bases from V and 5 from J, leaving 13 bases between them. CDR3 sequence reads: CASSFNAGTEAFF. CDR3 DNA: TGTGCCAGCAGCTTTAACGCGGGGACTGAAGCTTTCTTT.

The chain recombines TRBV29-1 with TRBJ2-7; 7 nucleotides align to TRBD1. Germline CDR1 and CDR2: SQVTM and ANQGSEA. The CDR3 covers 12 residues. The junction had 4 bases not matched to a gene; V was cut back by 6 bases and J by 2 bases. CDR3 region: CSVHTGAYEQYF. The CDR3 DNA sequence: TGCAGCGTACACACAGGGGCCTACGAGCAGTACTTC.

The CDR3 protein is CASSLGGNSPLHF. The CDR3 DNA is TGTGCCAGCAGCTTAGGGGGTAATTCACCCCTCCACTTT. The V gene is TRBV5-6, the J gene TRBJ1-6; maybe TRBD1 (6 bases). CDR1 is SGHDT and CDR2 is YYEEEE in the germline V gene. The V end lost 2 bases, the J end lost 6 bases, and 6 bases lay between the germline ends. CDR3 length: 13 amino acids. The variable domain in full, with the rest retrieved from reference TRBV5-6 and TRBJ1-6, is DAGVTQSPTHLIKTRGQQVTLRCSPKSGHDTVSWYQQALGQGPQFIFQYYEEEERQRGNFPDRFSGHQFPNYSSELNVNALLLGDSALYLCASSLGGNSPLHFGNGTRLTVT.

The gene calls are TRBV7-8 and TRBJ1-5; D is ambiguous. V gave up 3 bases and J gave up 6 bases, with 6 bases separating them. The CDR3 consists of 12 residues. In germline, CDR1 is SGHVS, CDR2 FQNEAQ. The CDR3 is CASSFPSQPQHF. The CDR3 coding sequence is TGTGCCAGCAGCTTCCCCAGTCAGCCCCAGCATTTT.